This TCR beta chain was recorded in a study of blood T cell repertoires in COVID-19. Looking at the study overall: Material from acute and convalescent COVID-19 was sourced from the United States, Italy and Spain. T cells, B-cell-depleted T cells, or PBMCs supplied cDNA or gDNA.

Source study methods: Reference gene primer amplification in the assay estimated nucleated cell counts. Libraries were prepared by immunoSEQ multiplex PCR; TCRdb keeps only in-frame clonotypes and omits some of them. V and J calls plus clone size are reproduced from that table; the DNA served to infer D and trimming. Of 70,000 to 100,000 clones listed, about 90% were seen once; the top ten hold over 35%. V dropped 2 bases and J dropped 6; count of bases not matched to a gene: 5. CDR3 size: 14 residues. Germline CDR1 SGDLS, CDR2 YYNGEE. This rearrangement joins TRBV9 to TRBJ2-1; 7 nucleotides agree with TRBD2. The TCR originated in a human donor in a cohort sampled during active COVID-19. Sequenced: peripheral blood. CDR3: CASSVTRGVNEQFF. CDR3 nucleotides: TGTGCCAGCAGCGTTACCCGGGGGGTCAATGAGCAGTTCTTC.